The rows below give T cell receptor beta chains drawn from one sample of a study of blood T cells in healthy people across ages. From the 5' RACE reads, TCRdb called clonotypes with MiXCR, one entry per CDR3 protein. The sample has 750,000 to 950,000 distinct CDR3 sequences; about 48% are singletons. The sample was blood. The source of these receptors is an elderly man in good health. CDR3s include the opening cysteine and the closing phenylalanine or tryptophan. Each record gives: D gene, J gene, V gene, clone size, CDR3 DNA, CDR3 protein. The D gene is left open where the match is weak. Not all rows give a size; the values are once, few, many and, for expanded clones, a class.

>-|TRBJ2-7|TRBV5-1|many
TGCGCCGGCGAGTCAATGGACGGACCGAACTACGAGCAGTACTTC
CAGESMDGPNYEQYF
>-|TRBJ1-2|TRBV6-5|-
TGTGCCAGCAGAGGGGGGGCGGGGAGAGAATATGGCTACACCTTC
CASRGGAGREYGYTF
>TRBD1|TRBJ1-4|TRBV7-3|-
TGTGCCAGCAGCCCGACAGGGAGCGGAAAACTGTTTTTT
CASSPTGSGKLFF
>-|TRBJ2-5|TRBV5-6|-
TGTGCCAGCAGTTCCTGGACGGGACTTGAAGAGACCCAGTACTTC
CASSSWTGLEETQYF
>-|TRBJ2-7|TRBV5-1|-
TGCGCCAGCAGCTTGTTCGGAGGCTACGAGCAGTACTTC
CASSLFGGYEQYF
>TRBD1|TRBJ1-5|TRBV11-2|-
TGTGCCAGCAGCTTAGGCCCCGACAGGGGTCAGCCCCAGCATTTT
CASSLGPDRGQPQHF
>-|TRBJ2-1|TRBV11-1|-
TGTGCCAGCAGCTTAGGAAGTAGCGCGCCCAGCAATGAGCAGTTCTTC
CASSLGSSAPSNEQFF
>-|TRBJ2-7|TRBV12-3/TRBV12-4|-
TGTGCCAGCCGCGGATCGGGTTCAATCGGGTACGAGCAGTACTTC
CASRGSGSIGYEQYF
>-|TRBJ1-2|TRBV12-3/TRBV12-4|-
TGTGCCAGCGCCACCTGGGCGGGCTACACCTTC
CASATWAGYTF
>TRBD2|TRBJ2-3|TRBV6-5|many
TGTGCCAGCAGTTGGGAGGGGTGGAGCACAGATACGCAGTATTTT
CASSWEGWSTDTQYF
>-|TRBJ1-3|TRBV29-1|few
TGCAGCGTTGAAGGCGGGGGAAACACCATATATTTT
CSVEGGGNTIYF
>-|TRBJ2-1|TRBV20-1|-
TGCAGTGCTAGTACCGCTAGCGCCTACAATGAGCAGTTCTTC
CSASTASAYNEQFF
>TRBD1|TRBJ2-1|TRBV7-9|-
TGTGCCAGCAGCGCGCGACAGGGGAGAGAGGAATATGGTGAGCAGTTCTTC
CASSARQGREEYGEQFF
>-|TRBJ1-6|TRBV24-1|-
TGTGCCACCAGAGGCGCCCCGGCGGGTTCACCCCTCCACTTT
CATRGAPAGSPLHF
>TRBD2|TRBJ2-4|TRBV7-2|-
TGTGCCAGCAGACCCAGACCCGGGAGGAGAAACATTCAGTACTTC
CASRPRPGRRNIQYF
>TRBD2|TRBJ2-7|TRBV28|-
TGTGCCAGCAGTTTCCTCGGACTAGCCGAAGGCTCGGGCGAGCAGTACTTC
CASSFLGLAEGSGEQYF
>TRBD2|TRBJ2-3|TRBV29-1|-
TGCAGCGTTGCACAACTAGCGGGAGGGCCGGGAGATACGCAGTATTTT
CSVAQLAGGPGDTQYF
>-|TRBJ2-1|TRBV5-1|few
TGCGCCAGCAGCTTGGTCCAGCCTTACAATGAGCAGTTCTTC
CASSLVQPYNEQFF
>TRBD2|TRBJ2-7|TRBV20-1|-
TGCAGTGCCCAGCGGGAGGTGGCCTACGAGCAGTACTTC
CSAQREVAYEQYF
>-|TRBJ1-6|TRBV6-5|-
TGTGCCAGCACCTTAACAGGTGGGGGTGGTTCACCCCTCCACTTT
CASTLTGGGGSPLHF
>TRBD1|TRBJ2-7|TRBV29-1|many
TGCAGCGTGAGACTCGGGACAGCCGGCGAGCAGTACTTC
CSVRLGTAGEQYF
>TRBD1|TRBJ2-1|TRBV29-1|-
TGCAGCGTTGAAGGGACAGGGAATTACAATGAGCAGTTCTTC
CSVEGTGNYNEQFF
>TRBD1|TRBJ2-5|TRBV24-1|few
TGTGCCACCAGTGACCCTGCCGGACAGGGCAAAGAGACCCAGTACTTC
CATSDPAGQGKETQYF
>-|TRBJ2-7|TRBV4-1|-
TGCGCCAGCAGCCAAGTTGGAGGCGACGAAGGGGAGCAGTACTTC
CASSQVGGDEGEQYF
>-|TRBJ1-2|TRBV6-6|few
TGTGCCAGCAGCCCCGGGGGGGCCGACAGTAGTTATGGCTACACCTTC
CASSPGGADSSYGYTF
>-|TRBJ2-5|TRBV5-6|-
TGTGCCAGCAGCTTAACCGCAGGGGGGCCCCCTGGAGAGCAGTACTTC
CASSLTAGGPPGEQYF
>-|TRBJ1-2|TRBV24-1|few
TGTGCCACCAGCGCGCACAGGAGAGGAAGGGACTATGGCTACACCTTC
CATSAHRRGRDYGYTF
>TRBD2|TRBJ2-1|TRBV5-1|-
TGCGCCAGCAGCTGGGAGGGAGGGGTCAATGAGCAGTTCTTC
CASSWEGGVNEQFF
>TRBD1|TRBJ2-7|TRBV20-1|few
TGCAGTGCTAGACCCGGGCAGGGGGCCTTCTCCTACGAGCAGTACTTC
CSARPGQGAFSYEQYF
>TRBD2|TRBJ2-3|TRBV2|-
TGTGCCAGCAGCGGGACTAGCGGGATTGGAGATACGCAGTATTTT
CASSGTSGIGDTQYF
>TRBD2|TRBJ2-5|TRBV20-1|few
TGCAGTGCCGAAGGACTAGCGGGAGCTGAGACCCAGTACTTC
CSAEGLAGAETQYF
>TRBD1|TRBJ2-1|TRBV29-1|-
TGCAGCGTTGAGGGGGGACAGGGGCTAAGCTCCTACAATGAGCAGTTCTTC
CSVEGGQGLSSYNEQFF
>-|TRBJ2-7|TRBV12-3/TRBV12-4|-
TGTGCCAGCACTCGGTGGACAGCCCCCTACGAGCAGTACTTC
CASTRWTAPYEQYF
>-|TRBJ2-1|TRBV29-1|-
TGCAGCGTTGAAGGGACAGCAAGCTCCTACAATGAGCAGTTCTTC
CSVEGTASSYNEQFF
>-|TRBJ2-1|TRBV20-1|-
TGCAGTGCTAGAGGGTCAGGGTTTCATGAGCAGTTCTTC
CSARGSGFHEQFF
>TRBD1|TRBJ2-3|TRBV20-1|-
TGCAGTGCAGGGGGCGCAACAGATACGCAGTATTTT
CSAGGATDTQYF
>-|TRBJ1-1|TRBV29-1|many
TGCAGCGGTACAGGTTCGGCTGAAGCTTTCTTT
CSGTGSAEAFF
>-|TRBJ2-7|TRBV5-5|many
TGTGCCAGCAGCTTGGGTGACGTTATGTCCTACGAGCAGTACTTC
CASSLGDVMSYEQYF
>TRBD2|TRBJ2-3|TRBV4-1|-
TGCGCCAGCAGCCAGCTAGCGGGAGAGGGCGGGCACAGATACGCGTATTTT
CASSQLAGEGGHRYAYF
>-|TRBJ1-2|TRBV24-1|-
TGTGCCACCAGTGATGTCGGAGGGCAGGGGCGGTTGAGTGGCTACACCTTC
CATSDVGGQGRLSGYTF
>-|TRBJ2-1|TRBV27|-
TGTGCCAGCAGTCCCCTCGGGGAGTTCAATGAGCAGTTCTTC
CASSPLGEFNEQFF